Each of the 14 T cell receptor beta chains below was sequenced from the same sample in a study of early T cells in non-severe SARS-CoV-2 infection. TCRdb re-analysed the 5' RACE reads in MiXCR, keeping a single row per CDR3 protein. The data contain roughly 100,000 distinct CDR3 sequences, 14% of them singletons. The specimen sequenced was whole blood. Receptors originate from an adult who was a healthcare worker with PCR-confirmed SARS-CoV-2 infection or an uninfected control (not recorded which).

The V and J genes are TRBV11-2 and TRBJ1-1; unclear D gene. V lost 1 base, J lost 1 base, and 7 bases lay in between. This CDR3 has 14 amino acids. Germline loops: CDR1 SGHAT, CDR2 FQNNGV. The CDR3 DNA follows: TGTGCCAGCAGCTTAGTTCGCGGGAACACTGAAGCTTTCTTT. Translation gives CASSLVRGNTEAFF.

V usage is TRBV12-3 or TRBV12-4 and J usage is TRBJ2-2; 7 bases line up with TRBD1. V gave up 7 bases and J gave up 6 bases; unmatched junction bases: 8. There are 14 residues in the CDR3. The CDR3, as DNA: TGTGCCAGCACCCTAAACAGGGGCCCCGGGGAGCTGTTTTTT. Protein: CASTLNRGPGELFF.

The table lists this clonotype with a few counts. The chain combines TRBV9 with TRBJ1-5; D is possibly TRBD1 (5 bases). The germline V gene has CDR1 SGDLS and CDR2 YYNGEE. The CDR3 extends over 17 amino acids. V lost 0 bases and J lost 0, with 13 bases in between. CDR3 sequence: CASSVGAGTYSNQPQHF. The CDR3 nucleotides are TGTGCCAGCAGCGTAGGGGCAGGGACTTATAGCAATCAGCCCCAGCATTTT.

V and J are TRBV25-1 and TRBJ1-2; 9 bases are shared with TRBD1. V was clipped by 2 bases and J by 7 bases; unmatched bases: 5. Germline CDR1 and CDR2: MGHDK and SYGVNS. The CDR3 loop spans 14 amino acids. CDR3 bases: TGTGCCAGCAGTGAACCCGGACAGGGGTTTGGCTACACCTTC. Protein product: CASSEPGQGFGYTF.

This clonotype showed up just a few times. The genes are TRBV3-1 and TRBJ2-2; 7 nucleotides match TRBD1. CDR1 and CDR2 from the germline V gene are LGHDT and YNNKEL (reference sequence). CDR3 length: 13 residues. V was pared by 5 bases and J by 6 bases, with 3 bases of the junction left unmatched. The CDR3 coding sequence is TGTGCCAGCAGCTACAGGGGCCCCGGGGAGCTGTTTTTT. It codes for CASSYRGPGELFF.

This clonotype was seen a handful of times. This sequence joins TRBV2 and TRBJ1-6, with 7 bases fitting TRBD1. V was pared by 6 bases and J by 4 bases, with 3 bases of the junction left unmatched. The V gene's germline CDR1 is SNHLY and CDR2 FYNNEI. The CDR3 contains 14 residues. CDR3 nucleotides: TGTGCCAGCAGGGAGACAGGGTATAATTCACCCCTCCACTTT. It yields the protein CASRETGYNSPLHF.

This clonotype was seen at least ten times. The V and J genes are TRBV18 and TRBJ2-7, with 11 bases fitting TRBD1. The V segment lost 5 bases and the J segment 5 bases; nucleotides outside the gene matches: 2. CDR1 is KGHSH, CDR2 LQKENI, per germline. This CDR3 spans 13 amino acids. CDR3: CASSRGQGDEQYF. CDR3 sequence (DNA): TGTGCCAGCTCAAGGGGACAGGGGGACGAGCAGTACTTC.

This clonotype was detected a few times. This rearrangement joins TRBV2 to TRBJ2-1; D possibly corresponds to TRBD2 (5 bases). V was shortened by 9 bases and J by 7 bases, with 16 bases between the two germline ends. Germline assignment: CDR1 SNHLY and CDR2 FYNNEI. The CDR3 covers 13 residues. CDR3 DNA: TGTGCCAGGCAAGGCCCGGGGTTGAATGAGCAGTTCTTC. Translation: CARQGPGLNEQFF.

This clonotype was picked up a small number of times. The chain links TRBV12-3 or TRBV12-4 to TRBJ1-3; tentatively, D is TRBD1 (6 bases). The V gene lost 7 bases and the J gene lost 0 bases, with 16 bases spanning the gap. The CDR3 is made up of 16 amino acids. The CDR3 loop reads CASTLTGWASGNTIYF. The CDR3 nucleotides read TGTGCCAGCACCTTGACAGGATGGGCCTCTGGAAACACCATATATTTT.

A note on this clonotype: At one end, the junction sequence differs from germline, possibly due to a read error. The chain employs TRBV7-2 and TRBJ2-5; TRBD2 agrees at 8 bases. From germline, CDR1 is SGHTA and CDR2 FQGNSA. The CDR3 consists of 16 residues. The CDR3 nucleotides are TGTGCCAGCAGCCCCCCCACCCAGCGGGGGATCGAGACCCGGTACTTC. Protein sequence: CASSPPTQRGIETRYF. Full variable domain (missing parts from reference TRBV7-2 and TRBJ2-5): GAGVSQSPSNKVTEKGKDVELRCDPISGHTALYWYRQSLGQGLEFLIYFQGNSAPDKSGLPSDRFSAERTGGSVSTLTIQRTQQEDSAVYLCASSPPTQRGIETRYFGPGTRLLVL.

CDR3 DNA: TGTGCCAGCAGTTACCCTCAGGGTGGGTCAGATACGCAGTATTTT. Translated: CASSYPQGGSDTQYF. This sequence joins TRBV6-6 and TRBJ2-3; perhaps TRBD1 as D (5 bases). The CDR3 has 15 residues. Per germline, CDR1 MNHNY and CDR2 SVGAGI (reference sequence). The V end was cut by 2 bases, the J end by 4 bases, with 13 bases between.

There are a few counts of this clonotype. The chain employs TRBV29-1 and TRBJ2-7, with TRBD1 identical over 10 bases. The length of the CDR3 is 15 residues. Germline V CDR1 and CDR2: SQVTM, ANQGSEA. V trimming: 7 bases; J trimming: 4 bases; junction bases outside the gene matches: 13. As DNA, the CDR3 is TGCAGCGCCGTACCCGGGACAGGGGCCTGGTACGAGCAGTACTTC. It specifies CSAVPGTGAWYEQYF.

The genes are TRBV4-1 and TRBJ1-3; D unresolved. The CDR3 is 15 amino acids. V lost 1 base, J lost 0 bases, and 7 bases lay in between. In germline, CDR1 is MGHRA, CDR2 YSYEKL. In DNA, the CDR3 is TGCGCCAGCAGCCAAGCGGCGCTCTCTGGAAACACCATATATTTT. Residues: CASSQAALSGNTIYF.

CDR3 loop: CATSSTGTDYGYTF. The CDR3 nucleotides are TGTGCCACCAGTTCTACCGGGACCGACTATGGCTACACCTTC. The gene calls are TRBV24-1 and TRBJ1-2; D possibly corresponds to TRBD1 (5 bases). This CDR3 is 14 amino acids long. Germline assignment: CDR1 KGHDR and CDR2 SFDVKD. V shed 6 bases and J shed 3 bases, with 13 bases lying between them.